Presented here are 27 T cell receptor beta chains from one specimen sequenced in a study of blood T cell repertoires in COVID-19 (TCRdb year 2020). The library came from the immunoSEQ multiplex PCR assay. This immuneACCESS table, as held by TCRdb, lists in-frame sequences with V and J called but not all clones. Of the missing ones, under half trace to an unresolved V gene in checked studies; the others have no known cause. This sample is represented by approximately 260,000 clones; about 89% of them were singletons. The ten largest account for under 2.5% of the sample. Specimen: PBMCs or T cells enriched from blood (not recorded which). The source is a woman under 30 who had recovered from COVID-19.

The J gene is TRBJ2-1, the V gene TRBV27, with D perhaps TRBD2 (6 bases). Looked up from germline, CDR1 is MNHEY and CDR2 is SMNVEV (reference sequence). The V end lost 4 bases, the J end lost 6 bases, and 13 bases lay between the germline ends. This CDR3 is 14 amino acids long. CDR3 residues: CASSSFGTSNEQFF. The CDR3 bases are TGTGCCAGCAGTTCCTTCGGGACTTCCAATGAGCAGTTCTTC.

The chain combines TRBV6-5 with TRBJ1-1, with D perhaps matching TRBD1 (5 bases). V was shortened by 6 bases and J by 4 bases, with 12 bases between the two germline ends. This CDR3 is built from 13 residues. CDR1 is MNHEY, CDR2 SVGAGI, per germline. This CDR3 reads CASRHRHLTEAFF. CDR3 in DNA: TGTGCCAGCAGGCACAGGCACCTCACTGAAGCTTTCTTT.

The chain links TRBV14 to TRBJ1-3; TRBD1 agrees at 8 bases. Germline CDR1 is SGHDN and CDR2 is FVKESK. J lost 0 bases, V lost 5 bases, and 3 bases had no gene match. This CDR3 spans 15 amino acids. DNA for the CDR3: TGTGCCAGCAGCGCTCAGGGGGCCTCTGGAAACACCATATATTTT. It is translated as CASSAQGASGNTIYF.

The rearrangement joins TRBV5-4 to TRBJ1-2; 11 nucleotides match TRBD1. V was clipped by 3 bases and J by 4 bases; unmatched bases: 5. CDR1 and CDR2 from the germline V gene are SGHNT and YYREEE (reference sequence). This CDR3 spans 15 amino acids. The CDR3 DNA follows: TGTGCCAGCAGCTACGGGACAGGGGGGGTCTATGGCTACACCTTC. Residues: CASSYGTGGVYGYTF.

The chain carries TRBV3-1 (or the pseudogene TRBV3-2) and TRBJ2-4; tentatively, D is TRBD1 (6 bases). This CDR3 spans 16 amino acids. CDR1 LGHDT and CDR2 YNNKEL come from the germline V gene (reference sequence). V lost 5 bases, J lost 2 bases, and 16 bases lay in between. The CDR3 DNA reads TGTGCCAGCAGCTTCTTACCCCGGGACACCAAAAACATTCAGTACTTC. Residues: CASSFLPRDTKNIQYF.

The chain uses TRBV4-1 and TRBJ1-1; D possibly corresponds to TRBD1 (5 bases). CDR3 length equals 15 residues. The germline V and J ends were trimmed by 0 bases and 6 bases, with 14 bases remaining between them. CDR1 and CDR2 (germline): MGHRA, YSYEKL. CDR3 residues: CASSQDLWQGAEAFF. The CDR3 DNA reads as TGCGCCAGCAGCCAAGATCTATGGCAGGGCGCTGAAGCTTTCTTT.

The chain uses TRBV11-2 and TRBJ1-4; 8 nucleotides agree with TRBD1. In germline, CDR1 is SGHAT, CDR2 FQNNGV. The CDR3 has 16 amino acids. Losses at the gene ends were 5 bases for V and 4 bases for J; bases not matched to a gene: 9. In nucleotides, the CDR3 is TGTGCCAGCAGCCTAAGAGCGGGACAGGATAATGAAAAACTGTTTTTT. Its protein product is CASSLRAGQDNEKLFF.

V usage is TRBV28 and J usage is TRBJ1-2; tentatively, D is TRBD1 (5 bases). This CDR3 spans 16 amino acids. V was pared by 4 bases and J by 2 bases, with 17 bases between. Germline V gene lookup returns CDR1 MDHEN and CDR2 SYDVKM. The CDR3 here is CASSWTRGQLNYGYTF. CDR3 DNA: TGTGCCAGCAGTTGGACAAGGGGTCAGCTAAACTATGGCTACACCTTC.

The chain links TRBV18 to TRBJ1-1, with TRBD1 matching over 7 bases. J was trimmed by 4 bases and V by 4 bases; bases with no gene match: 6. CDR1 and CDR2 from the germline V gene are KGHSH and LQKENI. This CDR3 has 14 amino acids. CDR3 sequence reads: CASSRKGAPTEAFF. CDR3 DNA sequence: TGTGCCAGCTCACGGAAGGGGGCCCCCACTGAAGCTTTCTTT.

This chain joins TRBV5-1 and TRBJ1-4; TRBD1 is a possible D gene (6 bases). Trimming took 2 bases from V and 4 from J, leaving 15 bases between them. Germline CDR1 and CDR2: SGHRS and YFSETQ. CDR3 length: 16 residues. Here the CDR3 reads CASSLPLGGHNEKLFF. The DNA of the CDR3 is TGCGCCAGCAGCTTACCCTTAGGGGGACATAATGAAAAACTGTTTTTT.

The V gene is TRBV7-3, the J gene TRBJ2-6, with TRBD1 matching over 7 bases. V was clipped by 5 bases and J by 2 bases; unmatched bases: 3. This CDR3 has 15 amino acids. The V gene's germline CDR1 is SGHTA and CDR2 FQGTGA. Here the CDR3 DNA reads TGTGCCAGCAGCACCGGGACAGCTGGGGCCAACGTCCTGACTTTC. Its translation is CASSTGTAGANVLTF.

The J gene is TRBJ2-7, the V gene TRBV7-2; 10 nucleotides agree with TRBD2. Trimming at V came to 5 bases and at J to 6 bases, leaving 10 bases not matched to a gene. The germline CDR1 and CDR2 sequences are SGHTA and FQGNSA. This CDR3 has 15 residues. CDR3 region: CASSSLAGGPPEQYF. The CDR3 nucleotides are TGTGCCAGCAGCAGTTTAGCGGGAGGACCGCCCGAGCAGTACTTC. Combining the CDR3 with reference TRBV7-2 and TRBJ2-7 gives the whole variable domain GAGVSQSPSNKVTEKGKDVELRCDPISGHTALYWYRQSLGQGLEFLIYFQGNSAPDKSGLPSDRFSAERTGGSVSTLTIQRTQQEDSAVYLCASSSLAGGPPEQYFGPGTRLTVT.

The chain links TRBV7-2 to TRBJ1-1, with D maybe TRBD1 (5 bases). CDR1 and CDR2 (germline): SGHTA, FQGNSA. There are 13 residues in the CDR3. V was clipped by 3 bases and J by 3 bases, with 8 bases between them. Written as DNA, the CDR3 is TGTGCCAGCAGCTTTACGGGGGACACTGAAGCTTTCTTT. Protein sequence: CASSFTGDTEAFF.

The chain carries TRBV15 and TRBJ1-1, with 11 positions matching TRBD1. Germline CDR1 and CDR2: LNHNV and YYDKDF (reference sequence). With 2 bases clipped from V and 1 base from J, the junction kept 12 bases outside the gene matches. The length of the CDR3 is 19 residues. CDR3 in amino acids: CATSRNYRDRGTGNTEAFF. As DNA, the CDR3 is TGTGCCACCAGCAGAAACTACAGGGACAGGGGGACCGGGAACACTGAAGCTTTCTTT. Using reference TRBV15 and TRBJ1-1 for the parts outside the CDR3, the full variable domain is DAMVIQNPRYQVTQFGKPVTLSCSQTLNHNVMYWYQQKSSQAPKLLFHYYDKDFNNEADTPDNFQSRRPNTSFCFLDIRSPGLGDTAMYLCATSRNYRDRGTGNTEAFFGQGTRLTVV.

This clone was recorded once. The V call is TRBV11-3, the J call TRBJ1-1; no reliable D call. CDR3 length equals 14 residues. Germline CDR1 reads SGHNT; CDR2 reads YENEEA. The V end was cut by 4 bases, the J end by 7 bases, with 16 bases between. CDR3 in amino acids: CASSSLDTGIEAFF. The CDR3 DNA reads as TGTGCCAGCAGCTCGCTTGACACCGGAATTGAAGCTTTCTTT.

This clone was counted once. V is TRBV7-2 and J is TRBJ2-3; perhaps TRBD2 as D (5 bases). The CDR3 is made up of 17 amino acids. With 5 bases removed from V and 3 bases from J, the gap between germline ends came to 21 bases. Germline values: CDR1 SGHTA, CDR2 FQGNSA. This CDR3 is CASSPRRATLRTDTQYF. The DNA for the CDR3 is TGTGCCAGCAGCCCAAGGCGGGCTACCCTACGGACAGATACGCAGTATTTT.

The chain uses TRBV10-3 and TRBJ2-7; TRBD2 matches at 7 bases. The CDR3 is 15 residues long. J lost 4 bases, V lost 6 bases, and 12 bases had no gene match. Germline loops: CDR1 ENHRY, CDR2 SYGVKD. The CDR3 reads CAISAVASGAYEQYF. The CDR3 DNA reads as TGTGCCATCAGCGCTGTGGCTAGCGGAGCATACGAGCAGTACTTC.

This chain connects TRBV27 to TRBJ1-4; TRBD1 agrees at 10 bases. The CDR3 spans 15 residues. J was trimmed by 8 bases and V by 5 bases; bases with no gene match: 8. CDR1 is MNHEY and CDR2 is SMNVEV in the germline V gene (reference sequence). CDR3: CASSQPGTGVEKLFF. Written as DNA, the CDR3 is TGTGCCAGCAGTCAGCCCGGGACAGGGGTCGAAAAACTGTTTTTT. Full variable domain (outside the CDR3, taken from reference TRBV27 and TRBJ1-4): EAQVTQNPRYLITVTGKKLTVTCSQNMNHEYMSWYRQDPGLGLRQIYYSMNVEVTDKGDVPEGYKVSRKEKRNFPLILESPSPNQTSLYFCASSQPGTGVEKLFFGSGTQLSVL.

The chain joins TRBV27 to TRBJ1-5, with TRBD1 as a possible D gene (6 bases). Germline V gives CDR1 MNHEY, CDR2 SMNVEV (reference sequence). The CDR3 is 14 residues long. V gave up 8 bases and J gave up 4 bases, with 15 bases separating them. CDR3: CASGTTRGNQPQHF. CDR3 nucleotides: TGTGCCAGCGGGACCACGAGGGGGAATCAGCCCCAGCATTTT.

V and J are TRBV11-3 and TRBJ2-7, with D uncertain. The CDR3 sequence is 14 residues long. V was cut by 0 bases and J by 3 bases, with 9 bases left in between. The germline gives CDR1 SGHNT, CDR2 YENEEA. CDR3 protein: CASSLDGSRYEQYF. The CDR3 nucleotides read TGTGCCAGCAGCTTAGATGGCAGTCGCTACGAGCAGTACTTC.

This chain links TRBV7-8 with TRBJ2-5; D possibly corresponds to TRBD2 (5 bases). The CDR3 spans 14 residues. Trimming removed 5 bases from V and 4 bases from J, with 14 bases in between. Germline values: CDR1 SGHVS, CDR2 FQNEAQ. The chain's CDR3 is CASSKGLNGETQYF. The CDR3 region has the DNA TGTGCCAGCAGCAAAGGACTCAATGGAGAGACCCAGTACTTC.

V and J are TRBV27 and TRBJ1-2, with 10 bases matching TRBD1. The CDR3 is made up of 14 amino acids. J was trimmed by 6 bases and V by 4 bases; bases with no gene match: 5. Germline assignment: CDR1 MNHEY and CDR2 SMNVEV (reference sequence). CDR3: CASSWGQGLDGYTF. In nucleotides, the CDR3 is TGTGCCAGCAGTTGGGGACAGGGGTTAGATGGCTACACCTTC.

This clone was detected once. The gene calls are TRBV9 and TRBJ2-4; TRBD2 aligns across 16 bases. Germline assignment: CDR1 SGDLS and CDR2 YYNGEE. V was clipped by 4 bases and J by 5 bases; unmatched bases: 3. The CDR3 consists of 16 residues. The CDR3 DNA reads TGTGCCAGCAGCCTGGGACTAGCGGGAGGGGAAAACATTCAGTACTTC. Residues: CASSLGLAGGENIQYF.

The chain combines TRBV2 with TRBJ1-6, with TRBD1 identical over 7 bases. The germline V gene has CDR1 SNHLY and CDR2 FYNNEI. The CDR3 spans 15 residues. With 7 bases clipped from V and 3 bases from J, the junction kept 6 bases outside the gene matches. CDR3 coding DNA: TGTGCCAGCAATCGGCGACAGGGCTATAATTCACCCCTCCACTTT. It yields the protein CASNRRQGYNSPLHF.

The genes are TRBV28 and TRBJ1-4; D perhaps matches TRBD1 (6 bases). Germline loops: CDR1 MDHEN, CDR2 SYDVKM. This CDR3 has 15 residues. Trimming took 4 bases from V and 7 from J, leaving 16 bases between them. In DNA, the CDR3 is TGTGCCAGCAGTTCTGAGGGACAAGGATTTGAAAAACTGTTTTTT. This encodes CASSSEGQGFEKLFF.

On this clone: This sample includes further DNA sequences coding for the same CDR3. The chain couples TRBV3-1 (or the pseudogene TRBV3-2) to TRBJ1-1, with D unclear. Trimming took 1 base from V and 8 from J, leaving 5 bases between them. The germline V gene encodes CDR1 LGHDT and CDR2 YNNKEL (reference sequence). CDR3 length: 11 amino acids. CDR3 nucleotides: TGTGCCAGCAGCCAAGCGGGGGAAGCTTTCTTT. Its protein product is CASSQAGEAFF.

The chain is built from TRBV13 and TRBJ1-2; D perhaps matches TRBD1 (6 bases). There are 17 residues in the CDR3. Between the trimmed V and J ends, which lost 5 bases and 1 base, there was a span of 20 bases. Germline CDR1 PRHDT, CDR2 FYEKMQ (reference sequence). CDR3 residues: CASSNRPDRTVNYGYTF. As DNA, the CDR3 is TGTGCCAGCAGCAACCGGCCCGACAGGACTGTTAACTATGGCTACACCTTC.